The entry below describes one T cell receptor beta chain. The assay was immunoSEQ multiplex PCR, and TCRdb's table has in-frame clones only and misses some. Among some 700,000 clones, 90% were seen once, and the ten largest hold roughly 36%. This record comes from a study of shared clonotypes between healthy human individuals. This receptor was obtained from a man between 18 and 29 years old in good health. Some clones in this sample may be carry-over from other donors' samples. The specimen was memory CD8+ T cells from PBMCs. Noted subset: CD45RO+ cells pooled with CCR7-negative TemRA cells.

The CDR3, as DNA: TGCAGTGCCAAGAGGTCCTACGAGCAGTTCTTC. Amino acids: CSAKRSYEQFF. This chain uses TRBV20-1 with TRBJ2-1; D unclear. Looked up from germline, CDR1 is DFQATT and CDR2 is SNEGSKA (reference sequence). The CDR3 spans 11 residues. Trimming cost V 6 bases and J 10 bases, with 13 bases left between them.